The 2 T cell receptor beta chains below all came from one sample that was sequenced in a study of OX40 agonist ivuxolimab in advanced cancers. The table came from immunoSEQ multiplex PCR; TCRdb's copy has only in-frame clones and leaves some out. The sample lists 9,500 to 15,000 clones, around 66% seen once, with 12% in the top ten. Sequencing used CD4+ or CD8+ T cells sorted from blood, obtained in a trial of the OX40 agonist ivuxolimab. These receptors were taken from an adult with an advanced solid tumor such as melanoma, head and neck, liver or kidney cancer.

This chain connects TRBV28 to TRBJ1-2, with D uncertain. Trimming removed 6 bases from V and 2 bases from J, with 7 bases in between. Germline values: CDR1 MDHEN, CDR2 SYDVKM. CDR3 length: 12 amino acids. The CDR3 DNA follows: TGTGCCAGCAGCCAAGCCAACTATGGCTACACCTTC. This translates into CASSQANYGYTF.

J is TRBJ1-4 and V is TRBV23-1; D unclear. TRBV23-1 has ORF status, its function being uncertain. CDR3 length equals 16 residues. The V end was cut by 2 bases, the J end by 3 bases, with 13 bases between. The CDR3 reads CASSQPREGPNEKLFF. The DNA of the CDR3 is TGCGCCAGCAGTCAACCGAGGGAAGGTCCTAATGAAAAACTGTTTTTT.